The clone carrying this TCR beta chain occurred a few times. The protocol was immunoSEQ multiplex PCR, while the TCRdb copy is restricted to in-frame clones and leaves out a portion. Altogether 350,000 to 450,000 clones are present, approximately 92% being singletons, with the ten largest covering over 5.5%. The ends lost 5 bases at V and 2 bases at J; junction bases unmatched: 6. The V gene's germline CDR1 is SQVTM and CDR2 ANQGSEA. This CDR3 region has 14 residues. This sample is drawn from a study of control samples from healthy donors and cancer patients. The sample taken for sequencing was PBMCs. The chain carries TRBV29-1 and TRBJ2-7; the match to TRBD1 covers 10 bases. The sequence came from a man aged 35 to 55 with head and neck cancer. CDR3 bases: TGCAGCGTTCAATCCGGGACAGGGGCCTACGAGCAGTACTTC. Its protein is CSVQSGTGAYEQYF.